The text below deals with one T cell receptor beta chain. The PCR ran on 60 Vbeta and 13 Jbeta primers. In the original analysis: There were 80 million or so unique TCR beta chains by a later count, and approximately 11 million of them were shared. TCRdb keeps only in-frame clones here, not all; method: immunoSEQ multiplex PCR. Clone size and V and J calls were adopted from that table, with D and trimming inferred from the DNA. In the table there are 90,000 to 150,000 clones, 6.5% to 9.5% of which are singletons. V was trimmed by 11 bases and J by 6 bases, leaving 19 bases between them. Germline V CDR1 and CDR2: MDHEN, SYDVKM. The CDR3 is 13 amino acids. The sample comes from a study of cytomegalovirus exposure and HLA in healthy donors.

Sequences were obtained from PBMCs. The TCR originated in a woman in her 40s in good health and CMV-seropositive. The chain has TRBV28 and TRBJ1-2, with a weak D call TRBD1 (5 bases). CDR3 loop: CAGLGSGYNGYTF. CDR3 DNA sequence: TGTGCCGGCCTCGGTTCAGGGTACAATGGCTACACCTTC.